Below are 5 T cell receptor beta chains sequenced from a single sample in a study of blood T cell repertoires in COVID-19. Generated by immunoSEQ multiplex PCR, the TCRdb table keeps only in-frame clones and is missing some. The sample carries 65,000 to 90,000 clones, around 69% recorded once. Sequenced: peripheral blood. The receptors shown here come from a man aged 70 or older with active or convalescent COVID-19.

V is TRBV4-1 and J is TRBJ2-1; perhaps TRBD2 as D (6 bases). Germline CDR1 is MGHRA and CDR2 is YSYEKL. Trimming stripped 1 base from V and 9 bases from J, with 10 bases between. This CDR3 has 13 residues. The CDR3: CASSQAGESEQFF. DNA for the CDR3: TGCGCCAGCAGCCAAGCGGGGGAGAGTGAGCAGTTCTTC.

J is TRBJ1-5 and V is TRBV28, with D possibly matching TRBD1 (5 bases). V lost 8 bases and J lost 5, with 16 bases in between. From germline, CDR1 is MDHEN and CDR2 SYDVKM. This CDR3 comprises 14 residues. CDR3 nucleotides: TGTGCCAGCGGGGTCGCCAAGGGGTATCAGCCCCAGCATTTT. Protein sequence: CASGVAKGYQPQHF.

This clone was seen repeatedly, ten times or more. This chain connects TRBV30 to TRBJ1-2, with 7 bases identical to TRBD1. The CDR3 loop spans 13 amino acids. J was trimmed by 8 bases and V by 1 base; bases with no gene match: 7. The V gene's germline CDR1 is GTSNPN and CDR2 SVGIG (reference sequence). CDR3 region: CAWSEQGSRGYTF. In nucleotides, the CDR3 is TGTGCCTGGAGTGAACAGGGGAGCCGAGGCTACACCTTC.

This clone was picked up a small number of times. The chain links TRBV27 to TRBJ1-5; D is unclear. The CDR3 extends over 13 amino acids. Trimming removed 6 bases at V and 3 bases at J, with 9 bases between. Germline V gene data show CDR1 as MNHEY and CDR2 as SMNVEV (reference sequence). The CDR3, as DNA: TGTGCCAGCAGCCTGGGCCCCAATCAGCCCCAGCATTTT. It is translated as CASSLGPNQPQHF.

The CDR3 reads CASRISSGGNEQFF. CDR3 sequence (DNA): TGTGCCAGCAGGATCTCTAGCGGGGGCAATGAGCAGTTCTTC. This chain links TRBV28 with TRBJ2-1; 10 positions agree with TRBD2. V gave up 6 bases and J gave up 6 bases; unmatched junction bases: 5. Germline V gene lookup returns CDR1 MDHEN and CDR2 SYDVKM. The CDR3 covers 14 residues.